These T cell receptor beta chains were read from a single sample in a study of TIL therapy for anti-PD-1-resistant metastatic lung cancer. Repertoires were generated with immunoSEQ multiplex PCR, while TCRdb's copy carries only in-frame clones and drops some. The table records more than 25,000 clones, 72% of them present only once. Sequences were derived from tumor tissue, sampled at baseline. The source of these receptors is a person between 25 and 79 years old with non-small cell lung cancer. The conserved cysteine and the conserved F or W are not part of the CDR3 here. The D gene is left open where the match is weak. Only some rows state a clone size, as once, few, many or a class for expanded clones.

d_call j_call clone_size v_call cdr3_aa
- TRBJ2-5 - TRBV14 ASKAVGGGGETQY
TRBD1 TRBJ2-3 few TRBV6-1 ASTNGQDTDTQY
- TRBJ2-6 once TRBV19 ASSIDDRPMRAGANVLT
- TRBJ1-4 - TRBV9 ASSVAPRTDKLF
- TRBJ2-5 - TRBV27 ATKKRWTQETQY
TRBD1 TRBJ2-7 - TRBV7-9 ASSRRTGGVYEQY
- TRBJ1-1 - TRBV2 ASSGNSRMNTEAF
TRBD1 TRBJ1-2 - TRBV7-2 ASSLGGTGIYGYT
- TRBJ2-3 - TRBV10-3 AISESLDVHTQY
- TRBJ2-7 few TRBV5-4 ASSFGTDSNPYEQY
TRBD2 TRBJ2-1 - TRBV5-4 ASSFAGGSYNEQF
- TRBJ2-1 - TRBV2 ASKPTYNEQF
- TRBJ1-5 once TRBV19 ASSIGPDSKH
- TRBJ2-3 - TRBV18 ASSWGASTDTQY
TRBD1 TRBJ1-5 - TRBV5-1 ASREGTVDQPQH
- TRBJ2-3 - TRBV9 ASSPRGLGSSTDTQY
- TRBJ2-5 - TRBV4-3 ASSLEQQETQY
- TRBJ2-7 once TRBV6-1 ASSSHSSGAYEQY
- TRBJ1-1 - TRBV29-1 SAVWGAPTEAF
TRBD1 TRBJ2-2 - TRBV19 ASSRQGAGELF
TRBD1 TRBJ2-3 - TRBV29-1 SVENRGRGTDTQY
- TRBJ1-1 - TRBV15 ATSKRKTMNTEAF
- TRBJ2-5 - TRBV4-2 ASSPKLGDQETQY
TRBD2 TRBJ2-3 - TRBV7-3 ASSPEGRGGTDTQY
- TRBJ1-4 - TRBV9 ASSVAPEGRGEKLF
- TRBJ2-7 - TRBV15 ATSRDKSAVYEQY
- TRBJ1-1 medium-sized TRBV27 ASSGQLGTEAF
- TRBJ2-7 - TRBV19 ASSMGTYEQY
- TRBJ2-5 - TRBV7-7 ASSFQGGQETQY
- TRBJ2-5 - TRBV2 ASGGQGGGETQY
TRBD2 TRBJ2-7 few TRBV7-9 ASRPGTSSYEQY
- TRBJ2-1 - TRBV6-5 ASSYSLGDYNEQF
TRBD2 TRBJ2-3 once TRBV30 AWTRRGGADTQY
- TRBJ2-5 - TRBV7-3 ASSLSGQETQY
- TRBJ1-1 few TRBV5-4 ASSLVGLGGNTEAF
- TRBJ1-3 once TRBV9 ASSGTSGNTIY
TRBD1 TRBJ1-2 - TRBV5-1 ASSLALGQGAENYGYT
- TRBJ2-7 once TRBV27 ASSFYSYEQY
TRBD2 TRBJ2-2 - TRBV10-2 ASGGLAGGETGELF
- TRBJ2-7 - TRBV4-1 ASSQDWDGAYEQY
- TRBJ2-1 - TRBV5-1 ASSRYSESYNEQF
- TRBJ2-2 - TRBV18 ASSPPVDTGELF
- TRBJ1-1 - TRBV4-1 ASSQVGFTEAF
TRBD2 - - TRBV7-2 ASSPGIAGPSYEQY
- TRBJ2-3 - TRBV2 ASVPFRTDTQY
- TRBJ1-1 - TRBV6-1 ASSEAIPGQTEAF
TRBD2 TRBJ2-3 - TRBV4-1 ASSQEISGGPRDTQY
- TRBJ2-3 few TRBV2 ASSEDSTGRNTQY
TRBD2 TRBJ2-3 - TRBV6-6 ASSSPGLAATDTQY
- TRBJ2-7 - TRBV6-6 ASSYSMSEGEQY
TRBD2 TRBJ2-3 - TRBV7-3 ASSSPSGGANVDTQY